These T cell receptor beta chains were read from a single sample in a study of blood T cell repertoires in COVID-19. This table comes from immunoSEQ multiplex PCR, and its TCRdb copy is limited to in-frame clones, with some not included. This sample has roughly 74,000 clones, with about 86% found just once. The material sequenced was peripheral blood. The receptors stem from a woman of 80 years or more with active or convalescent COVID-19. Each CDR3 is given with its conserved first and last residue. The D gene is left open where the match is weak. Size is stated for part of the rows, as once, few or many counts, or as a class when the clone is expanded.

clone size: .
J gene: TRBJ1-1
V gene: TRBV5-1
D gene: .
CDR3 DNA: TGCGCCAGCAGCTTGAGGGGAGGGAACACTGAAGCTTTCTTT
CDR3 protein: CASSLRGGNTEAFF

clone size: .
J gene: TRBJ2-2
V gene: TRBV27
D gene: .
CDR3 DNA: TGTGCCAGCAGCCCCAGGGCCTGGAACACCGGGGAGCTGTTTTTT
CDR3 protein: CASSPRAWNTGELFF

clone size: .
J gene: TRBJ1-2
V gene: TRBV19
D gene: .
CDR3 DNA: TGTGCCAGTAGTATGAGTAGGGAGAGGGGCTACACCTTC
CDR3 protein: CASSMSRERGYTF

clone size: .
J gene: TRBJ2-2
V gene: TRBV6-5
D gene: .
CDR3 DNA: TGTGCCAGCAGTTATTCCCCTACCGGGGAGCTGTTTTTT
CDR3 protein: CASSYSPTGELFF

clone size: .
J gene: TRBJ2-3
V gene: TRBV7-3
D gene: .
CDR3 DNA: TGTGCCAGCAGCGTAGGCAGGGGCGGAGGCACAGATACGCAGTATTTT
CDR3 protein: CASSVGRGGGTDTQYF

clone size: many
J gene: TRBJ1-2
V gene: TRBV10-3
D gene: .
CDR3 DNA: TGTGCCATCAGTGAGCAGCAGGGAGGCTACACCTTC
CDR3 protein: CAISEQQGGYTF

clone size: .
J gene: TRBJ2-1
V gene: TRBV3-1/TRBV3-2
D gene: .
CDR3 DNA: TGTGCCAGGACCGGGATCCCTTTGCAGTTCTTC
CDR3 protein: CARTGIPLQFF

clone size: .
J gene: TRBJ2-5
V gene: TRBV27
D gene: TRBD2
CDR3 DNA: TGTGCCAGCAGACAGCGGCCAGCGGGGTTCCAAGAGACCCAGTACTTC
CDR3 protein: CASRQRPAGFQETQYF

clone size: .
J gene: TRBJ1-1
V gene: TRBV2
D gene: .
CDR3 DNA: TGTGCCAGCAGTGCTTACACTGAAGCTTTCTTT
CDR3 protein: CASSAYTEAFF

clone size: medium-sized
J gene: TRBJ2-3
V gene: TRBV19
D gene: .
CDR3 DNA: TGTGCCAGTGAGGCAGATACGCAGTATTTT
CDR3 protein: CASEADTQYF

clone size: .
J gene: TRBJ1-2
V gene: TRBV6-4
D gene: TRBD1
CDR3 DNA: TGTGCCAGCAGTGCTGCCATGACAGGGAACTATGGCTACACCTTC
CDR3 protein: CASSAAMTGNYGYTF

clone size: .
J gene: TRBJ1-5
V gene: TRBV11-3
D gene: .
CDR3 DNA: TGTGCCAGCAGCTTAGAGGGCGGCAATCAGCCCCAGCATTTT
CDR3 protein: CASSLEGGNQPQHF

clone size: .
J gene: TRBJ2-7
V gene: TRBV7-9
D gene: TRBD2
CDR3 DNA: TGTGCCAGCAGCTTAGCGGGTAGCGGGAGCTACGAGCAGTACTTC
CDR3 protein: CASSLAGSGSYEQYF

clone size: once
J gene: TRBJ2-1
V gene: TRBV30
D gene: TRBD2
CDR3 DNA: TGTGCCTGGAGGGAGAGAGGGAGGGAATACAATGAGCAGTTCTTC
CDR3 protein: CAWRERGREYNEQFF

clone size: .
J gene: TRBJ1-1
V gene: TRBV5-1
D gene: .
CDR3 DNA: TGCGCCAGCAGCTTCTCGACAGGCCCCATTGAAGCTTTCTTT
CDR3 protein: CASSFSTGPIEAFF